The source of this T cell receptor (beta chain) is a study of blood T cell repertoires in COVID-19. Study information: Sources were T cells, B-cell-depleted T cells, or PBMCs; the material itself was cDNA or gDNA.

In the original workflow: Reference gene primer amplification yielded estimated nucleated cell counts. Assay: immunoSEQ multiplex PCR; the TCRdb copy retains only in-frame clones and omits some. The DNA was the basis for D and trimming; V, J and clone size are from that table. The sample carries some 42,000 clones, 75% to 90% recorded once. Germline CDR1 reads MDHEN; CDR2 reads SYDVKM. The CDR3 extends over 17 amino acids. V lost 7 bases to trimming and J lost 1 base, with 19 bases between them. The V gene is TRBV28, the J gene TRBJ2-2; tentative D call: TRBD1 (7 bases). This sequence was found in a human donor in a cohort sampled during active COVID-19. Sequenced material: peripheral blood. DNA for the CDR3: TGTGCCAGCACCATCCAGGGGGGATTTATGAACACCGGGGAGCTGTTTTTT. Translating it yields CASTIQGGFMNTGELFF.